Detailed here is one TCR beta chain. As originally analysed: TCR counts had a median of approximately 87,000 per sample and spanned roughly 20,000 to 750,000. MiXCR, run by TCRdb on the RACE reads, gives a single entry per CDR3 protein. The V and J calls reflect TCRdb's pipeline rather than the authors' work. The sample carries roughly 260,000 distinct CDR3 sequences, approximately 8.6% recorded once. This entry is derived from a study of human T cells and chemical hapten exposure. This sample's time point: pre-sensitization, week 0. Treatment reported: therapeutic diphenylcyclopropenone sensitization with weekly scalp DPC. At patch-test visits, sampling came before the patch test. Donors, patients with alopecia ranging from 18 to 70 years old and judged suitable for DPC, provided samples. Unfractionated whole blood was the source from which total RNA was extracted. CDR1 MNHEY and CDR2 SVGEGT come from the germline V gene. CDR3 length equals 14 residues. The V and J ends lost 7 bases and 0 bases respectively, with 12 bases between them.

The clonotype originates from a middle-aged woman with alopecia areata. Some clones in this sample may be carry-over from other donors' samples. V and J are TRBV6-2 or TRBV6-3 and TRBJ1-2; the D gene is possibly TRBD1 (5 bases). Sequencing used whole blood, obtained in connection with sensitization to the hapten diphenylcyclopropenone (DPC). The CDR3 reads CASTLGPANYGYTF. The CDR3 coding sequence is TGTGCCAGCACCCTGGGACCCGCTAACTATGGCTACACCTTC.